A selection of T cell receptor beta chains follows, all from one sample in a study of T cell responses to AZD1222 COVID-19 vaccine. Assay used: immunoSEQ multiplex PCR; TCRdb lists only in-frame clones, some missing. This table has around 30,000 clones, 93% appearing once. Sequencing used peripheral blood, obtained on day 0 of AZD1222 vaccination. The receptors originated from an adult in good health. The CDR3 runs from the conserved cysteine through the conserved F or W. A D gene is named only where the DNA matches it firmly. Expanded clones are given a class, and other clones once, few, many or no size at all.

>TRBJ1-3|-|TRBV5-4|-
CASSSGSGNTIYF
TGTGCCAGCAGCTCCGGATCGGGAAACACCATATATTTT
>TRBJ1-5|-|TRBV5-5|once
CASSLALPGSNQPQHF
TGTGCCAGCAGCTTGGCGCTCCCCGGGAGCAATCAGCCCCAGCATTTT
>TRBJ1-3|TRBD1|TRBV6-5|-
CASSTGTGAKNTIYF
TGTGCCAGCAGTACCGGGACAGGGGCCAAAAACACCATATATTTT
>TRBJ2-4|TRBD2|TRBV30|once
CAWRTSGGRNIQYF
TGTGCCTGGAGAACTAGCGGGGGCCGAAACATTCAGTACTTC
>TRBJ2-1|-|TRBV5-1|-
CASSLDSPVYNEQFF
TGCGCCAGCAGCTTGGACAGCCCCGTCTACAATGAGCAGTTCTTC
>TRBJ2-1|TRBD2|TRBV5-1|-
CASSLGGLADEQFF
TGCGCCAGCAGCTTGGGGGGACTAGCGGATGAGCAGTTCTTC
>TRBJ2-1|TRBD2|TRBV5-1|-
CASSGAGRDNEQFF
TGCGCCAGCAGCGGAGCGGGGCGGGACAATGAGCAGTTCTTC
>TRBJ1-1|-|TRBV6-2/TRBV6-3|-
CASSLSSGAAFF
TGTGCCAGCAGCTTGTCCTCGGGGGCAGCTTTCTTT
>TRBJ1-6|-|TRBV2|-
CASRSGLDNSPLHF
TGTGCCAGCAGGTCCGGGTTAGATAATTCACCCCTCCACTTT
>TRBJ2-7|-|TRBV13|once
CASSRSRDYEQYF
TGTGCCAGCAGCCGGAGCAGGGACTACGAGCAGTACTTC
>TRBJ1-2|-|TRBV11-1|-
CASRRLRAGDGYTF
TGTGCCAGCAGACGTCTCAGGGCGGGAGATGGCTACACCTTC
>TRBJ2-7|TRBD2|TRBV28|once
CASSATSGRAHEQYF
TGTGCCAGCAGTGCAACTAGCGGGAGGGCCCACGAGCAGTACTTC
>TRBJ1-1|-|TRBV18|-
CASSPLGKNTEAFF
TGTGCCAGCTCTCCGTTAGGGAAGAACACTGAAGCTTTCTTT